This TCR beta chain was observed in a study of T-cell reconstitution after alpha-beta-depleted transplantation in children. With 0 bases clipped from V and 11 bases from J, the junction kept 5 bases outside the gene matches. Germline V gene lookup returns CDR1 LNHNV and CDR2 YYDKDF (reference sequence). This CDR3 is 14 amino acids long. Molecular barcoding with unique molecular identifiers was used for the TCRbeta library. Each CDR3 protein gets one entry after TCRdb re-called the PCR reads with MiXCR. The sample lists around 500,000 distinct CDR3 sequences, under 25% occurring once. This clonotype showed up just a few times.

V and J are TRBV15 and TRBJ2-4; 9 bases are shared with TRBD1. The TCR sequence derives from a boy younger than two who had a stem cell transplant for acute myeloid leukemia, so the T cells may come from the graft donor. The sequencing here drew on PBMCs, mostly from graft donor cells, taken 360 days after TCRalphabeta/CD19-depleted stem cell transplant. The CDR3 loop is CATSRDQGQGLQYF. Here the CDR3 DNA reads TGTGCCACCAGCAGAGACCAAGGACAGGGGCTTCAGTACTTC.